This record concerns one T cell receptor (beta chain) sequence. Its specificity is unknown. Time point given: week 35, safety follow-up. All doses held 300 ug of mutant IDH1 20-mer peptide, with topical imiquimod. The record originates from a study of a mutant IDH1 vaccine in newly diagnosed glioma. The CDR3 covers 12 residues. With V trimmed by 6 bases and J by 4 bases, 2 bases remained unmatched. In germline, CDR1 is ENHRY, CDR2 SYGVKD. Assay: immunoSEQ multiplex PCR; the TCRdb copy retains only in-frame clones and omits some. The table has around 44,000 clones, around 80% seen once. The receptor was isolated from a man aged 40-55 years with glioma. The input for sequencing was PBMCs, taken from a glioma patient whose treatment included an IDH1 peptide vaccine. The V call is TRBV10-3, the J call TRBJ1-2; TRBD1 matches at 7 bases. CDR3 loop: CAISGTAYGYTF. CDR3 sequence (DNA): TGTGCCATCAGCGGGACAGCCTATGGCTACACCTTC.